This T cell receptor (beta chain) derives from a study of graft-versus-host responses after intestinal transplantation. Across the whole study: Multivisceral, liver-intestinal, or isolated intestinal transplants were given to recipients. The recipients all started with anti-thymocyte globulin induction and then took tacrolimus and steroids for 3 to 4 years.

The CDR3 is made up of 12 amino acids. Trimming at V came to 8 bases and at J to 8 bases, leaving 6 bases not matched to a gene. Germline loops: CDR1 MNHEY, CDR2 SMNVEV (reference sequence). Concerning this clone itself: Its matching antigen is unknown.

TCRdb keeps only in-frame clones here, not all; method: immunoSEQ multiplex PCR. This table holds tens of thousands of clones, 91% found once. Study results and caveats: GvH clones occurred in recipient marrow; some first appeared in ileum or blood. When patients had graft-donor T cell macrochimerism, their allografts held high graft-versus-host to host-versus-graft clonal ratios.

The sequence derives from a human donor who received an intestinal transplant. The sample was unstimulated CD8+ T cells sorted from spleen or lymph node cells, taken before intestinal transplant. The chain recombines TRBV27 with TRBJ2-1; 7 bases agree with TRBD1. DNA for the CDR3: TGTGCCAGCCGTACAGGGGCCGATGAGCAGTTCTTC. It specifies CASRTGADEQFF.